This TCR beta chain was sequenced during a study of shared clonotypes between healthy human individuals. Study-level background: CD8 memory received one plate per donor, CD8 naive two, CD4 memory three and CD4 naive three.

Germline CDR1 SEHNR, CDR2 FQNEAQ (reference sequence). The V gene lost 11 bases and the J gene lost 5 bases, with 9 bases spanning the gap. This CDR3 spans 10 amino acids. Several immunoSEQ 96-well plates shared each subset's DNA, each plate a replicate. The repertoire was sequenced with immunoSEQ multiplex PCR; TCRdb's copy has only in-frame clones and lacks some. The sample shows about 2 million clones, about 95% of them seen only once. Broader study findings: On the whole, naive subsets had larger estimated richness than memory subsets had.

This clone was found a few times. Its antigen is unknown. Positive CCR7 selection of CD45RO-negative cells yielded the naive CD8 cells, and terminally differentiated effector memory CD45RA+ cells were excluded. Material: naive CD8+ T cells sorted from blood. The chain links TRBV7-9 to TRBJ1-1; D is ambiguous. The receptor comes from a man aged 18 to 30 in good health. CDR3 loop: CAAGGTEAFF. The CDR3 DNA reads as TGTGCCGCAGGAGGGACTGAAGCTTTCTTT. Looking up the rest from reference TRBV7-9 and TRBJ1-1 gives the full variable domain: DTGVSQNPRHKITKRGQNVTFRCDPISEHNRLYWYRQTLGQGPEFLTYFQNEAQLEKSRLLSDRFSAERPKGSFSTLEIQRTEQGDSAMYLCAAGGTEAFFGQGTRLTVV.